The following is a T cell receptor (beta chain) sequence with its context. The data stem from a study of T cell changes during pregnancy in multiple sclerosis. This CDR3 is built from 15 residues. Germline CDR1 and CDR2: SGHRS and YFSETQ. Trimming left V 3 bases short and J 0 bases short, with 13 bases between. Sequenced by immunoSEQ multiplex PCR; TCRdb stores in-frame clones only, minus some. Of 35,000 to 45,000 clones listed, roughly nine tenths are singletons. The clonotype comes from a female donor with multiple sclerosis, enrolled in a pregnancy study. This sample comprised CD4+ T cells from peripheral blood mononuclear cells, obtained after pregnancy. The genes are TRBV5-1 and TRBJ2-7, with D possibly TRBD1 on 5 matching bases. Written as DNA, the CDR3 is TGCGCCAGCAGCTCCACAGGATTGCGCTCCTACGAGCAGTACTTC. Amino acid sequence: CASSSTGLRSYEQYF.